The 24 T cell receptor beta chains given below trace back to one sample, sequenced in a study of PD-L1 blockade in urothelial cancer. TCRdb keeps only in-frame clones here, not all; method: immunoSEQ multiplex PCR. The sample lists over 50,000 clones; 70% to 90% were seen once. The sample consisted of PBMCs, taken around atezolizumab (anti-PD-L1) treatment. The receptors here all came from a middle-aged man with urothelial cancer.

The gene calls are TRBV5-1 and TRBJ2-7; D not resolved. The germline V gene has CDR1 SGHRS and CDR2 YFSETQ. V lost 2 bases and J 0 bases, leaving 9 bases between the germline ends. CDR3 size: 14 residues. The CDR3, as DNA: TGCGCCAGCAGCTTAGGCGGTTCCTCCTACGAGCAGTACTTC. Its translation is CASSLGGSSYEQYF.

CDR3 coding DNA: TGTGCCAGCAGTTCCAGGGTTAATTCACCCCTCCACTTT. Protein product: CASSSRVNSPLHF. V gene TRBV28 combines with J gene TRBJ1-6; a weak D match, TRBD1 (5 bases). The CDR3 is 13 residues long. With 4 bases removed from V and 6 bases from J, the gap between germline ends came to 7 bases. Germline V gene sequence: CDR1 MDHEN, CDR2 SYDVKM.

V and J are TRBV13 and TRBJ1-2; 11 positions match TRBD1. The V segment lost 2 bases and the J segment 7 bases; nucleotides outside the gene matches: 3. CDR1 is PRHDT and CDR2 is FYEKMQ in the germline V gene (reference sequence). The CDR3 loop spans 14 amino acids. The CDR3 bases are TGTGCCAGCAGCTTAATAGGGACAGGGGGTGGCTACACCTTC. It is translated as CASSLIGTGGGYTF.

The rearrangement joins TRBV10-3 to TRBJ2-2, with TRBD1 identical over 8 bases. CDR3 length equals 15 residues. Germline assignment: CDR1 ENHRY and CDR2 SYGVKD. Losses at the gene ends were 6 bases for V and 1 base for J; bases not matched to a gene: 4. CDR3 bases: TGTGCCATCAGAGCCGGGACAGGGAACACCGGGGAGCTGTTTTTT. Translation: CAIRAGTGNTGELFF.

This chain uses TRBV30 with TRBJ2-7; D may be TRBD2 (6 bases). Per germline, CDR1 GTSNPN and CDR2 SVGIG (reference sequence). CDR3 length equals 13 residues. V was pared by 4 bases and J by 0 bases, with 10 bases between. This CDR3 reads CAWTTSLSYEQYF. CDR3 in DNA: TGTGCCTGGACTACTAGCCTCTCCTACGAGCAGTACTTC.

The chain carries TRBV7-2 and TRBJ1-4; 9 bases match TRBD1. V gave up 4 bases and J gave up 5 bases; unmatched junction bases: 2. The V gene's germline CDR1 is SGHTA and CDR2 FQGNSA. The CDR3 spans 14 residues. Here the CDR3 reads CASSSGTGNEKLFF. The CDR3 DNA sequence: TGTGCCAGCAGCTCCGGGACAGGGAATGAAAAACTGTTTTTT.

This clone showed up just once. V and J are TRBV6-1 and TRBJ2-5; 10 bases fit TRBD2. With V trimmed by 2 bases and J by 5 bases, 8 bases remained unmatched. CDR3 size: 16 residues. CDR1 MNHNS and CDR2 SASEGT come from the germline V gene. The CDR3 sequence: CASSERSGRASETQYF. The CDR3 DNA follows: TGTGCCAGCAGTGAACGGAGCGGGAGGGCATCGGAGACCCAGTACTTC.

This clone is a singleton in its sample. This chain connects TRBV30 to TRBJ2-5, with D unresolved. V was clipped by 0 bases and J by 6 bases, with 14 bases between them. The CDR3 contains 14 residues. Germline values: CDR1 GTSNPN, CDR2 SVGIG (reference sequence). CDR3 loop: CAWSVRLSSQTQYF. The CDR3 DNA sequence: TGTGCCTGGAGTGTACGCCTATCCTCGCAGACCCAGTACTTC.

The chain couples TRBV6-6 to TRBJ1-1, with D possibly matching TRBD1 (5 bases). The ends were cut back, 3 bases at V and 1 base at J, with 12 bases in the middle. This CDR3 has 15 residues. Germline loops: CDR1 MNHNY, CDR2 SVGAGI (reference sequence). The CDR3 DNA reads TGTGCCAGCAGTTATGTGGGACTGAAGAACACTGAAGCTTTCTTT. Protein sequence: CASSYVGLKNTEAFF.

This clone has only a few counts. The chain employs TRBV4-2 and TRBJ2-1, with 8 bases fitting TRBD2. With 1 base clipped from V and 8 bases from J, the junction kept 16 bases outside the gene matches. CDR1 is LGHNA, CDR2 YNFKEQ, per germline. The CDR3 contains 18 residues. CDR3 residues: CASSQGASGFGGGYEQFF. In nucleotides, the CDR3 is TGTGCCAGCAGCCAAGGGGCTAGCGGGTTTGGGGGCGGGTATGAGCAGTTCTTC.

The chain joins TRBV10-3 to TRBJ2-7, with 9 bases fitting TRBD1. The germline V gene has CDR1 ENHRY and CDR2 SYGVKD. The CDR3 has 14 amino acids. V shed 6 bases, J shed 2 bases, and the junction held 5 bases outside the gene matches. In DNA, the CDR3 is TGTGCCATCAGCGGACAGGGGAAAACCTACGAGCAGTACTTC. Translation gives CAISGQGKTYEQYF.

This sequence joins TRBV28 and TRBJ2-1; a weak D match, TRBD1 (6 bases). Germline V CDR1 and CDR2: MDHEN, SYDVKM. The CDR3 length is 13 residues. Between the trimmed V and J ends, which lost 3 bases and 6 bases, there was a span of 9 bases. The CDR3 DNA is TGTGCCAGCAGTTTGGTCAGGGGCAATGAGCAGTTCTTC. Amino acid sequence: CASSLVRGNEQFF.

The genes are TRBV9 and TRBJ2-5; 7 bases fit TRBD2. The CDR3 has 13 residues. The J segment lost 0 bases and the V segment lost 6 bases, leaving 2 bases of the junction unmatched. Looked up from germline, CDR1 is SGDLS and CDR2 is YYNGEE. CDR3 in amino acids: CASMGGYQETQYF. The CDR3 nucleotides are TGTGCCAGCATGGGGGGGTACCAAGAGACCCAGTACTTC.

This chain joins TRBV5-6 and TRBJ1-2, with D uncertain. Trimming removed 4 bases at V and 3 bases at J, with 13 bases between. This CDR3 has 14 amino acids. The germline V gene has CDR1 SGHDT and CDR2 YYEEEE. The CDR3 spells CASSPVGRDYGYTF. The CDR3 DNA sequence: TGTGCCAGCAGCCCGGTGGGCAGAGACTATGGCTACACCTTC.

Here the CDR3 DNA reads TGTGCCATCAGTCGGGACGGGACAGGGGGTGAGCAGTTCTTC. Amino acids: CAISRDGTGGEQFF. The J gene is TRBJ2-1, the V gene TRBV10-3; 11 nucleotides align to TRBD1. Germline V CDR1 and CDR2: ENHRY, SYGVKD. This CDR3 spans 14 amino acids. J lost 9 bases, V lost 5 bases, and 6 bases had no gene match.

This clone appeared a single time. V gene TRBV30 combines with J gene TRBJ1-5, with 11 nucleotides matching TRBD1. Germline V gene sequence: CDR1 GTSNPN, CDR2 SVGIG (reference sequence). This CDR3 contains 12 residues. Trimming at V came to 5 bases and at J to 11 bases, leaving 5 bases not matched to a gene. The CDR3 region has the DNA TGTGCCTGGGGGACAGGGGGACGGGCCCAGCATTTT. Protein product: CAWGTGGRAQHF.

The chain combines TRBV5-4 with TRBJ2-2; 8 bases are a match to TRBD1. The germline V gene has CDR1 SGHNT and CDR2 YYREEE (reference sequence). The CDR3 sequence is 15 residues long. V dropped 6 bases and J dropped 4; count of bases not matched to a gene: 8. CDR3 region: CASTRTGHSTGELFF. CDR3 bases: TGTGCCAGCACCCGGACAGGGCATAGCACCGGGGAGCTGTTTTTT.

In regard to this clone: The same CDR3 arises from other DNA sequences in this sample as well. J is TRBJ1-2 and V is TRBV20-1, with a tentative D call TRBD1 (5 bases). Germline V lookup: CDR1 DFQATT, CDR2 SNEGSKA (reference sequence). Trimming removed 5 bases from V and 8 bases from J, with 12 bases in between. The CDR3 consists of 11 residues. The CDR3 DNA follows: TGCAGTGCTCGGACGGGGGGAGGCTACACCTTC. This translates into CSARTGGGYTF.

The chain links TRBV28 to TRBJ1-4; D perhaps matches TRBD1 (6 bases). There are 15 residues in the CDR3. Germline V CDR1 and CDR2: MDHEN, SYDVKM. V was shortened by 6 bases and J by 7 bases, with 18 bases between the two germline ends. CDR3 amino acids: CASSRTGGRVEKLFF. The CDR3 DNA follows: TGTGCCAGCAGCCGAACGGGGGGGCGAGTTGAAAAACTGTTTTTT.

The chain joins TRBV7-8 to TRBJ1-2; a weak D match, TRBD1 (5 bases). The CDR3 is 13 amino acids. Germline V lookup: CDR1 SGHVS, CDR2 FQNEAQ. The V and J ends lost 0 bases and 5 bases respectively, with 7 bases between them. In DNA, the CDR3 is TGTGCCAGCAGCTTAGCACAGGATTATGGCTACACCTTC. This codes for CASSLAQDYGYTF.

The J gene is TRBJ1-1, the V gene TRBV27; possible D gene TRBD1, 5 bases. Germline lookup yields CDR1 MNHEY and CDR2 SMNVEV (reference sequence). Trimming left V 3 bases short and J 7 bases short, with 6 bases between. This CDR3 is built from 11 residues. CDR3 nucleotides: TGTGCCAGCAGTTTCGGGGGTGAAGCTTTCTTT. Protein product: CASSFGGEAFF.

The V gene is TRBV9, the J gene TRBJ2-1, with 10 bases that match TRBD1. The CDR3 length is 17 residues. CDR1 and CDR2 (germline): SGDLS, YYNGEE. V was clipped by 0 bases and J by 7 bases; unmatched bases: 10. The chain's CDR3 is CASSVDIGDRGQNEQFF. CDR3 coding DNA: TGTGCCAGCAGCGTAGATATAGGGGACAGGGGACAAAATGAGCAGTTCTTC. The entire variable domain, with the rest obtained from reference TRBV9 and TRBJ2-1, is as follows: DSGVTQTPKHLITATGQRVTLRCSPRSGDLSVYWYQQSLDQGLQFLIQYYNGEERAKGNILERFSAQQFPDLHSELNLSSLELGDSALYFCASSVDIGDRGQNEQFFGPGTRLTVL.

The genes are TRBV6-1 and TRBJ1-2; 8 bases line up with TRBD1. V was pared by 3 bases and J by 8 bases, with 11 bases of the junction left unmatched. Germline V gene lookup returns CDR1 MNHNS and CDR2 SASEGT. This CDR3 comprises 15 residues. DNA of the CDR3: TGTGCCAGCAGTGATAAGACAGGGGCCCTTGAAGGCTACACCTTC. As protein: CASSDKTGALEGYTF.

The rearrangement links TRBV6-5 to TRBJ1-5; 12 bases are shared with TRBD1. Trimming cost V 5 bases and J 7 bases; bases outside gene matches: 3. The length of the CDR3 is 14 residues. CDR1 is MNHEY, CDR2 SVGAGI, per germline. The CDR3 coding sequence is TGTGCCAGCAGTATTGGGACAGGGGGCCAGCCCCAGCATTTT. Protein sequence: CASSIGTGGQPQHF.